Given below is one T cell receptor beta chain in context. Its antigen is as yet unknown. These data originate in a study of circulating and synovial CD4+ cells in juvenile arthritis. Whole-study results and caveats: CPL and bulk CD4 samples differed at least tenfold in T cell genomes.

Libraries were prepared by immunoSEQ multiplex PCR; TCRdb keeps only in-frame clonotypes and omits some of them. The sample consists of thousands of clones, 75% to 90% of them appearing once. V shed 0 bases, J shed 1 base, and the junction held 0 bases outside the gene matches. This CDR3 spans 17 amino acids. Germline V CDR1 and CDR2: SGDLS, YYNGEE. The chain couples TRBV9 to TRBJ2-4, with 14 bases fitting TRBD2. Sequenced input: HLA-DR+ CD4+ T cells from blood. Subset here: circulating pathogenic-like lymphocytes, sorted as HLA-DR+CD14-CD3+CD4+CD25low/- blood T cells. The sequence came from a human donor with juvenile idiopathic arthritis. The CDR3 nucleotides are TGTGCCAGCAGCGTAGGGACTAGCGGGGGGGCCAAAAACATTCAGTACTTC. Its protein is CASSVGTSGGAKNIQYF. Variable domain in full (rest from reference TRBV9 and TRBJ2-4): DSGVTQTPKHLITATGQRVTLRCSPRSGDLSVYWYQQSLDQGLQFLIQYYNGEERAKGNILERFSAQQFPDLHSELNLSSLELGDSALYFCASSVGTSGGAKNIQYFGAGTRLSVL.